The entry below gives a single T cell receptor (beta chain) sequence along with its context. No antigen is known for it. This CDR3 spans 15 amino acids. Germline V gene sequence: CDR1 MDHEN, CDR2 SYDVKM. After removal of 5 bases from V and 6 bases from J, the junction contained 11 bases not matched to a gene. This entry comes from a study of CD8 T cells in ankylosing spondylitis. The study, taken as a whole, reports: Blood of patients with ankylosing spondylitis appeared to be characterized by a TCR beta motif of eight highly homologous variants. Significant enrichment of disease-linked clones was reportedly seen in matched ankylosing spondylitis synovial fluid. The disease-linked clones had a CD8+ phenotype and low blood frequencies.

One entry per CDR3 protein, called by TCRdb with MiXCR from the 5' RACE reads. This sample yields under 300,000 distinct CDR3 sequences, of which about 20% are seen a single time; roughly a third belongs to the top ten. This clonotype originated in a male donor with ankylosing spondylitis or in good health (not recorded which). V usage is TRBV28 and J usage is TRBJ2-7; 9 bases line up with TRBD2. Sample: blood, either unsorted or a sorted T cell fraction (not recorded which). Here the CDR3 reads CASSGTGTSSLEQYF. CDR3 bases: TGTGCCAGCAGTGGAACCGGGACTAGCTCACTCGAGCAGTACTTC.